The 24 T cell receptor beta chains in this list originate from one sample, sequenced in a study of human T cells and chemical hapten exposure. TCRdb redid the calling of the RACE reads with MiXCR, one entry per CDR3 protein. Here the sample spans under 90,000 distinct CDR3 sequences, 9.6% being singletons. As for time point: pre-sensitization, week 0. Treatment: therapeutic diphenylcyclopropenone sensitization with weekly scalp DPC. Sequencing was performed on whole blood, taken in connection with sensitization to the hapten diphenylcyclopropenone (DPC). These receptors all come from a middle-aged woman with alopecia areata. Some clones in this sample may be carry-over from other donors' samples.

J is TRBJ2-3 and V is TRBV3-1; D perhaps matches TRBD1 (6 bases). The CDR3 is made up of 12 amino acids. Germline V lookup: CDR1 LGHDT, CDR2 YNNKEL (reference sequence). Trimming cost V 7 bases and J 13 bases, with 18 bases left between them. CDR3 in DNA: TGTGCCAGCACCCTAACGGGACAAACAAAGTATTTT. It codes for CASTLTGQTKYF.

The sample holds a few counts of this clonotype. The rearrangement uses TRBV12-3 or TRBV12-4 and TRBJ1-5, with D possibly TRBD1 on 5 matching bases. Trimming stripped 6 bases from V and 7 bases from J, with 13 bases between. CDR3 length: 13 residues. The CDR3 reads CASRGQGEQPQHF. The DNA of the CDR3 is TGTGCCAGCAGGGGTCAGGGTGAGCAGCCCCAGCATTTT.

This clonotype has a count of ten or more. The rearrangement joins TRBV7-8 to TRBJ2-4; D possibly corresponds to TRBD2 (6 bases). Germline V gives CDR1 SGHVS, CDR2 FQNEAQ. Trimming removed 5 bases at V and 4 bases at J, with 15 bases between. CDR3 size: 15 residues. CDR3 DNA: TGTGCCAGCAGCCCCCCCAGTGGAGGGAAAAACATTCAGTACTTC. Protein product: CASSPPSGGKNIQYF. Based on the CDR3 plus reference TRBV7-8 and TRBJ2-4, the full variable domain is GAGVSQSPRYKVAKRGQDVALRCDPISGHVSLFWYQQALGQGPEFLTYFQNEAQLDKSGLPSDRFFAERPEGSVSTLKIQRTQQEDSAVYLCASSPPSGGKNIQYFGAGTRLSVL.

This clonotype was recorded at least ten times. J is TRBJ1-1 and V is TRBV4-3; 7 bases align to TRBD1. Germline assignment: CDR1 LGHNA and CDR2 YSLEER. The CDR3 spans 18 residues. V lost 0 bases, J lost 0 bases, and 10 bases stayed unmatched. CDR3 sequence reads: CASSQDRGSGGMNTEAFF. The CDR3 nucleotides read TGCGCCAGCAGCCAAGATAGGGGTTCAGGGGGGATGAACACTGAAGCTTTCTTT.

The gene calls are TRBV7-2 and TRBJ2-3; tentatively, D is TRBD2 (5 bases). This CDR3 region has 15 residues. V shed 1 base and J shed 1 base, with 9 bases lying between them. CDR1 and CDR2 (germline): SGHTA, FQGNSA. The CDR3 bases are TGTGCCAGCAGCTTAGTGTCGCGGGGCACAGATACGCAGTATTTT. Translated, it gives CASSLVSRGTDTQYF.

The V and J genes are TRBV20-1 and TRBJ1-1, with 7 bases matching TRBD1. This CDR3 contains 14 residues. V was clipped by 5 bases and J by 3 bases; unmatched bases: 9. CDR1 and CDR2 (germline): DFQATT, SNEGSKA (reference sequence). The CDR3 nucleotides are TGCAGTGCTTCTCGACAGGGAACCCACACTGAAGCTTTCTTT. Translation: CSASRQGTHTEAFF.

This clonotype has ten or more counts. V and J are TRBV7-2 and TRBJ2-5; 9 bases line up with TRBD2. Germline V gene lookup returns CDR1 SGHTA and CDR2 FQGNSA. V lost 5 bases and J lost 10; bases outside the gene matches: 14. The CDR3 spans 15 residues. The CDR3 protein is CASSPPGGGVQSQYF. CDR3 nucleotide sequence: TGTGCCAGCAGCCCTCCCGGCGGGGGGGTTCAAAGCCAGTACTTC.

This chain connects TRBV11-2 to TRBJ2-5, with no clear D. The V gene lost 3 bases and the J gene lost 0 bases, with 5 bases spanning the gap. The CDR3 runs 13 residues. Germline CDR1 reads SGHAT; CDR2 reads FQNNGV. CDR3 protein: CASSFTDQETQYF. For the CDR3, the DNA is TGTGCCAGCAGCTTTACAGACCAAGAGACCCAGTACTTC.

The sample holds many counts of this clonotype. This chain joins TRBV6-2 or TRBV6-3 and TRBJ2-7, with D tentatively TRBD1 (6 bases). The CDR3 is 15 amino acids. V was pared by 3 bases and J by 2 bases, with 14 bases between. CDR1 is MNHEY, CDR2 SVGEGT, per germline. CDR3 protein: CASSYTGTPAYEQYF. In DNA, the CDR3 is TGTGCCAGCAGTTATACCGGGACACCGGCCTACGAGCAGTACTTC.

The sample holds many counts of this clonotype. The V gene is TRBV3-1, the J gene TRBJ2-3, with TRBD2 matching 9 bases. J gave up 3 bases and V 5 bases, and 0 bases lay outside the gene matches. Germline V gene sequence: CDR1 LGHDT, CDR2 YNNKEL (reference sequence). The CDR3 is 13 residues long. The CDR3 loop is CASSAGGTDTQYF. The CDR3, as DNA: TGTGCCAGCAGCGCGGGGGGGACAGATACGCAGTATTTT.

The chain links TRBV10-3 to TRBJ1-2; a weak D match, TRBD1 (6 bases). The germline V gene encodes CDR1 ENHRY and CDR2 SYGVKD. V was cut by 3 bases and J by 14 bases, with 19 bases left in between. The CDR3 length is 13 residues. In DNA, the CDR3 is TGTGCCATCAGTGATACGGGGGCCCCCGGGTCGACCTTC. Translation gives CAISDTGAPGSTF.

This clonotype was counted ten times or more. The rearrangement uses TRBV12-3 or TRBV12-4 and TRBJ2-3; a possible D gene is TRBD1 (6 bases). The CDR3 has 13 residues. Trimming removed 0 bases at V and 6 bases at J, with 7 bases between. CDR3 sequence reads: CASSLARGDTQYF. As DNA, the CDR3 is TGTGCCAGCAGTTTAGCTAGGGGGGATACGCAGTATTTT.

The genes are TRBV7-9 and TRBJ2-2; D gene uncertain. Trimming shortened V by 6 bases and J by 4 bases, and 12 bases separated the two germline ends. This CDR3 spans 14 amino acids. CDR1 and CDR2 from the germline V gene are SEHNR and FQNEAQ (reference sequence). The CDR3 DNA follows: TGTGCCAGCAGACGAACAGTGTCCACCGGGGAGCTGTTTTTT. Encoded protein: CASRRTVSTGELFF.

The V gene is TRBV20-1, the J gene TRBJ2-3; 10 bases fit TRBD2. V was clipped by 6 bases and J by 3 bases; unmatched bases: 3. CDR3 length: 13 amino acids. From germline, CDR1 is DFQATT and CDR2 SNEGSKA (reference sequence). CDR3 residues: CSAAGGRTDTQYF. As DNA, the CDR3 is TGCAGTGCAGCGGGGGGGAGAACAGATACGCAGTATTTT.

The CDR3 loop is CASNPGRGYTF. In DNA, the CDR3 is TGTGCCAGCAATCCAGGGCGAGGCTACACCTTC. The gene calls are TRBV6-2 or TRBV6-3 and TRBJ1-2; weak D call: TRBD1 (5 bases). Germline values: CDR1 MNHEY, CDR2 SVGEGT. The length of the CDR3 is 11 residues. Trimming stripped 7 bases from V and 8 bases from J, with 11 bases between.

V usage is TRBV7-8 and J usage is TRBJ2-5; 8 bases fit TRBD1. Germline CDR1 SGHVS, CDR2 FQNEAQ. The ends lost 2 bases at V and 2 bases at J; junction bases unmatched: 1. The CDR3 is made up of 14 amino acids. CDR3 coding DNA: TGTGCCAGCAGCTTAAACAGGGGGCAAGAGACCCAGTACTTC. Translation: CASSLNRGQETQYF.

This clonotype was seen a few times. The genes are TRBV2 and TRBJ2-1; no clear D gene. From germline, CDR1 is SNHLY and CDR2 FYNNEI. The V gene lost 3 bases and the J gene lost 3 bases, with 12 bases spanning the gap. The CDR3 consists of 15 residues. CDR3 sequence: CASSETPFSYNEQFF. CDR3 nucleotides: TGTGCCAGCAGTGAGACCCCTTTCAGCTACAATGAGCAGTTCTTC.

Details on this clonotype: A much larger clone sits a single nucleotide away, making a read error possible. J is TRBJ1-1 and V is TRBV12-3 or TRBV12-4; D unresolved. V dropped 6 bases and J dropped 4 bases, with 15 bases sitting between them. CDR3 size: 14 residues. The CDR3 DNA sequence: TGTGCCAGCAGCCTACTTTTGAGGTTCACTGAAGCTTTCTTT. Its protein is CASSLLLRFTEAFF.

This clonotype was observed at least ten times. V and J are TRBV6-2 or TRBV6-3 and TRBJ1-5; D possibly corresponds to TRBD1 (6 bases). The V end was cut by 2 bases, the J end by 3 bases, with 14 bases between. This CDR3 contains 16 residues. Germline V gene lookup returns CDR1 MNHEY and CDR2 SVGEGT. This CDR3 reads CASSYGVGGLNQPQHF. The CDR3 nucleotides read TGTGCCAGCAGTTACGGGGTCGGGGGCCTCAATCAGCCCCAGCATTTT.

This clonotype came up many times. V is TRBV20-1 and J is TRBJ2-7; 7 bases are a match to TRBD1. The CDR3 covers 16 residues. The junction had 12 bases not matched to a gene; V was cut back by 4 bases and J by 0 bases. In germline, CDR1 is DFQATT, CDR2 SNEGSKA (reference sequence). The CDR3 reads CSAIHRGSRSSYEQYF. For the CDR3, the DNA is TGCAGTGCTATCCACAGGGGCTCGCGGAGCTCCTACGAGCAGTACTTC.

This clonotype has more than one count but fewer than ten. The chain couples TRBV11-2 to TRBJ1-6; tentatively, D is TRBD1 (5 bases). V lost 4 bases and J lost 2, with 6 bases in between. CDR1 SGHAT and CDR2 FQNNGV come from the germline V gene. The CDR3 contains 14 residues. CDR3 DNA: TGTGCCAGCAGCTGGGGGGCCTATAATTCACCCCTCCACTTT. It translates to CASSWGAYNSPLHF.

The sample holds a few counts of this clonotype. The J gene is TRBJ2-7, the V gene TRBV5-1; tentatively, D is TRBD2 (6 bases). This CDR3 comprises 15 residues. The V end lost 4 bases, the J end lost 3 bases, and 17 bases lay between the germline ends. Germline V CDR1 and CDR2: SGHRS, YFSETQ. CDR3 sequence reads: CASSPRGGERYEQYF. CDR3 sequence (DNA): TGCGCCAGCAGCCCCCGTGGAGGGGAGCGCTACGAGCAGTACTTC.

This chain connects TRBV7-6 to TRBJ2-2; 10 nucleotides match TRBD2. Per the germline V gene, CDR1 is SGHVS and CDR2 is FNYEAQ. The trim removed 8 bases at V and 2 bases at J, leaving 2 bases unmatched. The CDR3 is 14 amino acids. The CDR3 DNA reads TGTGCCAGCTTAGCGGGGGGTAACACCGGGGAGCTGTTTTTT. Residues: CASLAGGNTGELFF.

This clonotype appeared a few times. This sequence joins TRBV14 and TRBJ2-3; a weak D match, TRBD2 (6 bases). Germline CDR1 reads SGHDN; CDR2 reads FVKESK. The CDR3 consists of 19 residues. V shed 4 bases and J shed 0 bases, with 23 bases lying between them. CDR3 amino acids: CASSPSPSLAGRSTDTQYF. As DNA, the CDR3 is TGTGCCAGCAGCCCCTCCCCTTCACTGGCGGGGCGTAGCACAGATACGCAGTATTTT.